The 19 T cell receptor beta chains listed next were all sequenced from one sample in a study of OX40 agonist ivuxolimab in advanced cancers. Using immunoSEQ multiplex PCR, the repertoire was profiled, and TCRdb retains in-frame clones only, with some absent. Among about 82,000 clones listed, over 65% were seen once. This sample comprised CD4+ or CD8+ T cells sorted from blood, obtained in a trial of the OX40 agonist ivuxolimab. These receptor sequences come from an adult with an advanced solid tumor such as melanoma, head and neck, liver or kidney cancer.

The chain joins TRBV11-2 to TRBJ1-4; D gene uncertain. This CDR3 has 12 amino acids. Deletions cut 1 base from V and 8 bases from J, with 5 bases between. CDR1 is SGHAT and CDR2 is FQNNGV in the germline V gene. The CDR3 sequence: CASSLVQEKLFF. The CDR3 DNA is TGTGCCAGCAGCTTAGTTCAAGAAAAACTGTTTTTT.

The CDR3 region is CASSQEPTDTQYF. In DNA, the CDR3 is TGTGCCAGCAGCCAGGAACCTACAGATACGCAGTATTTT. The rearrangement uses TRBV7-2 and TRBJ2-3; the D is unclear. The germline V gene has CDR1 SGHTA and CDR2 FQGNSA. Trimming left V 5 bases short and J 3 bases short, with 9 bases between. The CDR3 covers 13 residues.

This chain joins TRBV10-2 and TRBJ2-5; 8 positions agree with TRBD2. The V gene's germline CDR1 is WSHSY and CDR2 SAAADI. The J segment lost 4 bases and the V segment lost 5 bases, leaving 6 bases of the junction unmatched. There are 14 residues in the CDR3. In DNA, the CDR3 is TGCGCCAGCAGTTACGGGGGGGCCCCAGAGACCCAGTACTTC. Translating gives CASSYGGAPETQYF.

The V call is TRBV4-3, the J call TRBJ2-1, with 12 bases fitting TRBD2. The CDR3 contains 16 residues. Germline lookup yields CDR1 LGHNA and CDR2 YSLEER. J lost 7 bases, V lost 2 bases, and 6 bases had no gene match. CDR3 sequence reads: CASSQRRLAGGNEQFF. The DNA for the CDR3 is TGCGCCAGCAGCCAACGGCGTCTAGCGGGGGGGAATGAGCAGTTCTTC.

This clone has a handful of counts. The chain is built from TRBV9 and TRBJ2-1; 9 bases map to TRBD2. V dropped 0 bases and J dropped 6; count of bases not matched to a gene: 1. Germline CDR1 and CDR2: SGDLS and YYNGEE. The CDR3 contains 14 residues. In nucleotides, the CDR3 is TGTGCCAGCAGCGTAGGACTAGCGGCCAATGAGCAGTTCTTC. Protein: CASSVGLAANEQFF.

The V gene is TRBV7-8, the J gene TRBJ1-1, with TRBD1 matching over 8 bases. Germline CDR1 SGHVS, CDR2 FQNEAQ. J lost 3 bases, V lost 4 bases, and 4 bases had no gene match. The CDR3 sequence is 14 residues long. DNA for the CDR3: TGTGCCAGCAGCTGGCTGACAGGGGACACTGAAGCTTTCTTT. Its protein is CASSWLTGDTEAFF. The full variable domain, its missing parts supplied by reference TRBV7-8 and TRBJ1-1, is GAGVSQSPRYKVAKRGQDVALRCDPISGHVSLFWYQQALGQGPEFLTYFQNEAQLDKSGLPSDRFFAERPEGSVSTLKIQRTQQEDSAVYLCASSWLTGDTEAFFGQGTRLTVV.

The J gene is TRBJ1-2, the V gene TRBV10-3, with D unclear. V was clipped by 4 bases and J by 8 bases, with 14 bases between them. Germline CDR1 ENHRY, CDR2 SYGVKD. CDR3 length equals 13 residues. The CDR3 is CAISVEGDGGYTF. CDR3 coding DNA: TGTGCCATCAGTGTGGAAGGTGACGGGGGCTACACCTTC.

The chain employs TRBV18 and TRBJ1-5, with unresolved D. V shed 0 bases and J shed 1 base, with 13 bases lying between them. The CDR3 consists of 17 residues. Germline V gene data show CDR1 as KGHSH and CDR2 as LQKENI. The DNA of the CDR3 is TGTGCCAGCTCACCACCTGGAATGGGAGGGAGCAATCAGCCCCAGCATTTT. Its protein is CASSPPGMGGSNQPQHF.

By share, this clone counts as medium-sized. The chain employs TRBV5-1 and TRBJ2-7; no definite D call. Germline assignment: CDR1 SGHRS and CDR2 YFSETQ. V was clipped by 1 base and J by 3 bases, with 8 bases between them. This CDR3 region has 13 residues. CDR3 nucleotides: TGCGCCAGCAGCTTGACGACAAACTACGAGCAGTACTTC. Amino acid sequence: CASSLTTNYEQYF.

The chain carries TRBV30 and TRBJ1-2; a possible D gene is TRBD1 (5 bases). The V end lost 2 bases, the J end lost 3 bases, and 10 bases lay between the germline ends. Looked up from germline, CDR1 is GTSNPN and CDR2 is SVGIG (reference sequence). CDR3 size: 13 residues. The CDR3 DNA sequence: TGTGCCTGGAGTTCCGGGGCTGACTATGGCTACACCTTC. Protein sequence: CAWSSGADYGYTF.

This sequence joins TRBV7-2 and TRBJ2-7; D perhaps matches TRBD2 (6 bases). V lost 0 bases to trimming and J lost 6 bases, with 9 bases between them. Germline V CDR1 and CDR2: SGHTA, FQGNSA. The CDR3 consists of 13 residues. The CDR3 loop reads CASSLAGGGEQYF. Here the CDR3 DNA reads TGTGCCAGCAGCTTAGCGGGGGGTGGCGAGCAGTACTTC.

This CDR3 is CASSPRQGTAIPLHF. The CDR3 region has the DNA TGTGCCAGTAGTCCCCGACAGGGCACCGCAATCCCCCTCCACTTT. V gene TRBV19 combines with J gene TRBJ1-6; TRBD1 aligns across 7 bases. CDR3 size: 15 residues. J gave up 13 bases and V 5 bases, and 14 bases lay outside the gene matches. Germline values: CDR1 LNHDA, CDR2 SQIVND (reference sequence).

In its sample, this clone was seen a few times. V and J are TRBV30 and TRBJ2-1; 8 nucleotides match TRBD2. V was pared by 1 base and J by 13 bases, with 3 bases of the junction left unmatched. There are 11 residues in the CDR3. Germline V gene sequence: CDR1 GTSNPN, CDR2 SVGIG (reference sequence). Here the CDR3 DNA reads TGTGCCTGGAGTGCCGGGAGGGACCAGTTCTTC. Its protein is CAWSAGRDQFF.

CDR3 region: CATLGSGNTIYF. DNA of the CDR3: TGTGCCACCTTAGGGTCTGGAAACACCATATATTTT. The chain is built from TRBV10-3 and TRBJ1-3; D is unresolved. V gave up 10 bases and J gave up 1 base, with 8 bases separating them. This CDR3 is built from 12 residues. Germline V gives CDR1 ENHRY, CDR2 SYGVKD.

This clone was seen a handful of times. The chain uses TRBV7-9 and TRBJ1-1; D is uncertain. Trimming cost V 1 base and J 4 bases, with 10 bases left between them. This CDR3 is 14 amino acids long. The germline V gene has CDR1 SEHNR and CDR2 FQNEAQ (reference sequence). In DNA, the CDR3 is TGTGCCAGCAGCTTAGATGGGGAACGCACTGAAGCTTTCTTT. Translated, it gives CASSLDGERTEAFF.

The chain has TRBV4-1 and TRBJ2-5; no clear D gene. V was shortened by 0 bases and J by 5 bases, with 10 bases between the two germline ends. The length of the CDR3 is 14 residues. Germline assignment: CDR1 MGHRA and CDR2 YSYEKL. This CDR3 is CASSQDGRRETQYF. The CDR3 coding sequence is TGCGCCAGCAGCCAAGACGGCCGGCGGGAGACCCAGTACTTC.

CDR3 nucleotides: TGTGCCAGCAGTGAAGTGGCAGGGTGGGGAAACACCATATATTTT. Encoded protein: CASSEVAGWGNTIYF. The V gene is TRBV2, the J gene TRBJ1-3; tentative D call: TRBD1 (5 bases). The CDR3 is 15 amino acids. The germline gives CDR1 SNHLY, CDR2 FYNNEI. Trimming took off 1 base at V and 4 bases at J, with 11 bases between the two ends.

The rearrangement links TRBV7-2 to TRBJ2-1; D is uncertain. V was pared by 1 base and J by 6 bases, with 19 bases between. CDR1 and CDR2 (germline): SGHTA, FQGNSA. CDR3 length: 17 residues. The CDR3 protein is CASSLVFQTLTGNEQFF. The DNA of the CDR3 is TGTGCCAGCAGCTTAGTCTTCCAAACGCTAACGGGCAATGAGCAGTTCTTC.

This chain links TRBV5-5 with TRBJ2-7; 13 nucleotides line up with TRBD2. This CDR3 is built from 16 residues. V was pared by 4 bases and J by 5 bases, with 9 bases of the junction left unmatched. Germline CDR1 and CDR2: SGHKS and YYEKEE (reference sequence). DNA for the CDR3: TGTGCCAGCAGCGCCTGGACTAGCGGGGGCCTTAACGAGCAGTACTTC. Protein sequence: CASSAWTSGGLNEQYF. Full variable domain (rest looked up from reference TRBV5-5 and TRBJ2-7): DAGVTQSPTHLIKTRGQQVTLRCSPISGHKSVSWYQQVLGQGPQFIFQYYEKEERGRGNFPDRFSARQFPNYSSELNVNALLLGDSALYLCASSAWTSGGLNEQYFGPGTRLTVT.